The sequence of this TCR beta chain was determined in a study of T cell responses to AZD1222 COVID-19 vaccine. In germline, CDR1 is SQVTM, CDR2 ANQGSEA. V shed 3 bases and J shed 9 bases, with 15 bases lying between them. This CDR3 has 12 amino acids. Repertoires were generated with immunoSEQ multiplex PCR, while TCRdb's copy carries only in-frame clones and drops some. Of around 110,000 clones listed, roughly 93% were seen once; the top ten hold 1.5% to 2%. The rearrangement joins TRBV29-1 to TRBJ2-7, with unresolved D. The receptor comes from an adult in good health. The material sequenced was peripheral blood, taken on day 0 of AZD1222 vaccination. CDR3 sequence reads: CSVEAADHGQYF. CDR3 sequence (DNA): TGCAGCGTTGAGGCGGCAGATCACGGGCAGTACTTC.